The 21 T cell receptor beta chains below were found in one sample sequenced in a study of blood T cell repertoires in COVID-19. Method: immunoSEQ multiplex PCR; TCRdb's copy keeps in-frame clones and lacks some. The repertoire holds 300,000 or so clones, with roughly nine tenths as singletons. Material: peripheral blood. Receptors were obtained from a man aged 18 to 29 who had recovered from COVID-19.

This chain connects TRBV30 to TRBJ1-1; D remains unclear. Trimming removed 0 bases from V and 7 bases from J, with 24 bases in between. Looked up from germline, CDR1 is GTSNPN and CDR2 is SVGIG (reference sequence). The CDR3 is 17 amino acids. The chain's CDR3 is CAWSVGRVSTSFIEAFF. The CDR3 DNA follows: TGTGCCTGGAGTGTAGGGCGGGTATCCACTTCCTTCATTGAAGCTTTCTTT.

The chain joins TRBV7-3 to TRBJ2-5; 9 positions agree with TRBD1. There are 13 residues in the CDR3. Germline lookup yields CDR1 SGHTA and CDR2 FQGTGA. Trimming removed 4 bases from V and 5 bases from J; junction bases left unmatched: 2. This chain's CDR3 is CASSSDRGETQYF. The CDR3 DNA reads as TGTGCCAGCAGCTCCGACAGGGGGGAGACCCAGTACTTC.

The chain links TRBV5-6 to TRBJ1-3; D is uncertain. The CDR3 totals 17 residues. V shed 6 bases and J shed 1 base, with 20 bases lying between them. Per the germline V gene, CDR1 is SGHDT and CDR2 is YYEEEE. CDR3 loop: CASTLGWTGVSGNTIYF. In DNA form, the CDR3 reads TGTGCCAGCACCTTAGGATGGACGGGAGTTTCTGGAAACACCATATATTTT.

V usage is TRBV30 and J usage is TRBJ1-2; TRBD1 matches at 7 bases. This CDR3 has 13 residues. CDR1 and CDR2 (germline): GTSNPN, SVGIG (reference sequence). V was clipped by 3 bases and J by 6 bases; unmatched bases: 7. This chain's CDR3 is CAWRVEGADGYTF. The CDR3 coding sequence is TGTGCCTGGAGGGTGGAGGGGGCGGATGGCTACACCTTC.

The V gene is TRBV6-1, the J gene TRBJ1-6; 8 positions match TRBD1. With V trimmed by 2 bases and J by 5 bases, 8 bases remained unmatched. CDR1 and CDR2 from the germline V gene are MNHNS and SASEGT. The CDR3 contains 17 residues. The CDR3, as DNA: TGTGCCAGCAGTGAACCGCCAGGGGGCTTTAATAATTCACCCCTCCACTTT. As protein: CASSEPPGGFNNSPLHF.

The chain employs TRBV24-1 and TRBJ1-3; TRBD1 matches at 10 bases. Germline trimming cut 6 bases from V and 6 bases from J; bases unmatched to any gene: 4. CDR1 is KGHDR, CDR2 SFDVKD, per germline. CDR3 length: 14 amino acids. The CDR3 nucleotides are TGTGCCACCAGTTCCGGGACAGGGGCAAACACCATATATTTT. Its protein product is CATSSGTGANTIYF.

V and J are TRBV5-1 and TRBJ2-5, with 7 bases that match TRBD1. The germline V gene encodes CDR1 SGHRS and CDR2 YFSETQ. This CDR3 comprises 13 residues. V shed 4 bases and J 2 bases; nucleotides not matched to a gene: 2. The CDR3 DNA reads as TGCGCCAGCAGCGAGGGACAGCAAGAGACCCAGTACTTC. As protein: CASSEGQQETQYF.

The gene calls are TRBV7-9 and TRBJ2-2; D remains ambiguous. The CDR3 runs 13 residues. Per germline, CDR1 SEHNR and CDR2 FQNEAQ (reference sequence). The V gene lost 5 bases and the J gene lost 6 bases, with 10 bases spanning the gap. CDR3 in amino acids: CASSPYEAGELFF. The DNA for the CDR3 is TGTGCCAGCAGCCCGTATGAGGCCGGGGAGCTGTTTTTT.

In this sample, this clone turned up a few times. The chain carries TRBV5-1 and TRBJ1-4; D not resolved. CDR3 length: 14 residues. Germline CDR1 and CDR2: SGHRS and YFSETQ. V shed 6 bases and J shed 0 bases, with 9 bases lying between them. CDR3 bases: TGCGCCAGCACCCCGTCAGCAACTAATGAAAAACTGTTTTTT. Translated: CASTPSATNEKLFF.

Note on this clone: Other DNA sequences in the same sample also yield this CDR3. The gene calls are TRBV7-9 and TRBJ1-1; D is possibly TRBD1 (5 bases). The length of the CDR3 is 13 residues. Germline V CDR1 and CDR2: SEHNR, FQNEAQ (reference sequence). The V end lost 2 bases, the J end lost 2 bases, and 6 bases lay between the germline ends. CDR3 protein: CASSLQGNTEAFF. The CDR3 region has the DNA TGTGCCAGCAGCTTACAGGGCAACACTGAAGCTTTCTTT. The variable domain in full, with the rest retrieved from reference TRBV7-9 and TRBJ1-1, is DTGVSQNPRHKITKRGQNVTFRCDPISEHNRLYWYRQTLGQGPEFLTYFQNEAQLEKSRLLSDRFSAERPKGSFSTLEIQRTEQGDSAMYLCASSLQGNTEAFFGQGTRLTVV.

The V gene is TRBV6-6, the J gene TRBJ1-2; D not resolved. CDR3 length: 16 amino acids. V was pared by 2 bases and J by 4 bases, with 17 bases between. The germline V gene encodes CDR1 MNHNY and CDR2 SVGAGI (reference sequence). As DNA, the CDR3 is TGTGCCAGCAGTTACGGGTCCGGGAGTGGTGGCTATGGCTACACCTTC. Translated: CASSYGSGSGGYGYTF.

This clone was detected only a few times. The V and J genes are TRBV4-1 and TRBJ2-1, with TRBD2 matching 11 bases. The germline CDR1 and CDR2 sequences are MGHRA and YSYEKL. Trimming cost V 2 bases and J 8 bases; bases outside gene matches: 5. This CDR3 contains 15 residues. The CDR3 here is CASSQLAGGYDEQFF. As DNA, the CDR3 is TGCGCCAGCAGCCAACTAGCGGGGGGTTACGATGAGCAGTTCTTC.

The V call is TRBV2, the J call TRBJ1-1; the match to TRBD1 covers 7 bases. The junction had 2 bases not matched to a gene; V was cut back by 1 base and J by 0 bases. Germline assignment: CDR1 SNHLY and CDR2 FYNNEI. The CDR3 is 15 amino acids. CDR3 residues: CASSEGTGLNTEAFF. Here the CDR3 DNA reads TGTGCCAGCAGTGAAGGGACAGGCCTGAACACTGAAGCTTTCTTT.

As for this clone: Distinct nucleotide sequences in the sample also encode this CDR3. The V and J genes are TRBV27 and TRBJ2-7; TRBD2 might be the D (5 bases). Germline V gene sequence: CDR1 MNHEY, CDR2 SMNVEV (reference sequence). CDR3 length equals 14 residues. V was clipped by 2 bases and J by 4 bases, with 12 bases between them. CDR3 residues: CASSLRSGGYEQYF. The CDR3 DNA sequence: TGTGCCAGCAGTTTACGGTCAGGCGGGTACGAGCAGTACTTC.

The CDR3 protein is CASSYAQGGHEQYF. The CDR3 DNA is TGTGCCAGCAGTTACGCCCAGGGTGGCCACGAGCAGTACTTC. The chain links TRBV6-2 or TRBV6-3 to TRBJ2-7, with D possibly being TRBD1 (5 bases). Trimming took 2 bases from V and 5 from J, leaving 13 bases between them. Looked up from germline, CDR1 is MNHEY and CDR2 is SVGEGT. This CDR3 is 14 amino acids long.

J is TRBJ2-3 and V is TRBV5-1; 9 nucleotides align to TRBD2. The CDR3 runs to 17 residues. Germline V lookup: CDR1 SGHRS, CDR2 YFSETQ. After removal of 3 bases from V and 3 bases from J, the junction contained 11 bases not matched to a gene. The CDR3 loop is CASSSAAGTSYTDTQYF. DNA for the CDR3: TGCGCCAGCAGCTCGGCAGCCGGGACTAGCTATACAGATACGCAGTATTTT.

This clone was seen once. The CDR3 DNA sequence: TGTGCCCGCCCCGTACTAGAAGTCAGAGCAGATACGCAGTATTTT. This encodes CARPVLEVRADTQYF. This rearrangement joins TRBV6-5 to TRBJ2-3, with D perhaps matching TRBD2 (5 bases). With 11 bases removed from V and 4 bases from J, the gap between germline ends came to 22 bases. This CDR3 has 15 residues. Germline CDR1 reads MNHEY; CDR2 reads SVGAGI.

This clone was detected once. The V and J genes are TRBV30 and TRBJ1-5; TRBD1 aligns across 8 bases. The CDR3 runs to 13 residues. CDR1 and CDR2 from the germline V gene are GTSNPN and SVGIG (reference sequence). Trimming cost V 8 bases and J 5 bases; bases outside gene matches: 8. The CDR3 DNA is TGTGCCGTCGACAGGGGACCTTATCAGCCCCAGCATTTT. It yields the protein CAVDRGPYQPQHF.

V gene TRBV27 combines with J gene TRBJ2-3; D is unresolved. V was shortened by 3 bases and J by 6 bases, with 13 bases between the two germline ends. Germline loops: CDR1 MNHEY, CDR2 SMNVEV (reference sequence). The CDR3 covers 14 residues. CDR3 region: CASSFAVPADTQYF. The CDR3 nucleotides read TGTGCCAGCAGTTTTGCGGTTCCGGCGGATACGCAGTATTTT.

The chain recombines TRBV27 with TRBJ1-6; 8 bases match TRBD1. The CDR3 spans 14 residues. The ends lost 4 bases at V and 8 bases at J; junction bases unmatched: 4. CDR1 and CDR2 from the germline V gene are MNHEY and SMNVEV (reference sequence). The CDR3: CASSWTGRDSPLHF. The CDR3 region has the DNA TGTGCCAGCAGTTGGACAGGGAGGGATTCACCCCTCCACTTT.

The V and J genes are TRBV6-1 and TRBJ1-2, with TRBD1 as a possible D gene (5 bases). The CDR3 runs to 15 residues. Germline values: CDR1 MNHNS, CDR2 SASEGT. V lost 2 bases and J 1 base, leaving 11 bases between the germline ends. This CDR3 reads CASSESQGGNYGYTF. CDR3 bases: TGTGCCAGCAGTGAAAGTCAGGGTGGTAACTATGGCTACACCTTC.